This T cell receptor (beta chain) was retrieved from a study of T cells in Graves' hyperthyroidism and ophthalmopathy. The V gene's germline CDR1 is SGDLS and CDR2 YYNGEE. This CDR3 region has 13 residues. Note on this clonotype: Its antigen is not known.

Study results and limitations: The model foresaw ophthalmopathy a median around 6 months prior to onset. Expanded thyroid clonotypes (above 0.001) were mostly also found in blood.

An absence of ophthalmopathy progression within 18 months meant stable Graves' hyperthyroidism. Among the patients, aged 18 to 65, hyperthyroidism was newly diagnosed and had lasted under 2 months. Authors of the study amplified TCR beta CDR3 regions from RNA transcripts. With the HTBI primer set, the TCR CDR3 went through a first round of RT-PCR. TCRdb re-derived calls from the multiplex PCR reads in MiXCR, one entry per CDR3 protein. Of about 98,000 distinct CDR3 sequences detected, around 40% appear once; the ten largest clones hold 9.5% to 13%. Material for sequencing was peripheral blood or thyroid tissue (not recorded which). The genes are TRBV9 and TRBJ1-5; 9 bases match TRBD1. The origin of this receptor is a woman in her twenties or thirties with Graves' hyperthyroidism. The CDR3 loop is CARKGDRVAPQHF. As DNA, the CDR3 is TGTGCTAGAAAGGGGGACAGGGTAGCGCCCCAGCATTTT.